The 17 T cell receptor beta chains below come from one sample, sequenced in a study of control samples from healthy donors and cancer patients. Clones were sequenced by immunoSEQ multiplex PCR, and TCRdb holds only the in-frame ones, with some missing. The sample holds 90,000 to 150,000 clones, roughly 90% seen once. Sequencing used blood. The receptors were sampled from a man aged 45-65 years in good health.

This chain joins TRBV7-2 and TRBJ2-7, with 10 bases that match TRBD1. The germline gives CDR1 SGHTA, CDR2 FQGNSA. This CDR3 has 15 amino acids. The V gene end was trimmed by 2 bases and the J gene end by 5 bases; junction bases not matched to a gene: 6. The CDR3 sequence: CASSLSYGQGDEQYF. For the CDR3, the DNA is TGTGCCAGCAGCTTAAGCTATGGACAGGGGGACGAGCAGTACTTC.

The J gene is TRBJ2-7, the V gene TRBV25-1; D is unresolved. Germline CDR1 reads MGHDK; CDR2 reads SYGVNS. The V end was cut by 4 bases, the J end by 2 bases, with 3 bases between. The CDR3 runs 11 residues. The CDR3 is CASSVAYEQYF. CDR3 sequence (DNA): TGTGCCAGCAGTGTAGCCTACGAGCAGTACTTC.

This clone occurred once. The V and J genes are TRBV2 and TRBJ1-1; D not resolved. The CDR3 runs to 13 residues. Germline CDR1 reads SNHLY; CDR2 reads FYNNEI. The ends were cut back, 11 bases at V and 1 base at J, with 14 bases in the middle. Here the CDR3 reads CAGLRSRNTEAFF. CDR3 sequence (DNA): TGTGCCGGATTAAGGTCCAGGAACACTGAAGCTTTCTTT.

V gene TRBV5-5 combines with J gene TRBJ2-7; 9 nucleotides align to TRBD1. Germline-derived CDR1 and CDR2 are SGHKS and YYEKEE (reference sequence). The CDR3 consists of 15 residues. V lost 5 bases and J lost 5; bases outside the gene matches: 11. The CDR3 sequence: CASRPFEGTGNEQYF. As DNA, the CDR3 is TGTGCCAGCAGACCCTTTGAAGGGACAGGGAACGAGCAGTACTTC.

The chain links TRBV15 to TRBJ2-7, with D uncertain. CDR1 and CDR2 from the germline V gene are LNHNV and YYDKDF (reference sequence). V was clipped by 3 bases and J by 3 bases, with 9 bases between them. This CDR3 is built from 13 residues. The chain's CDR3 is CATSRGNNYEQYF. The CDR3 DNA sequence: TGTGCCACCAGCAGGGGAAACAACTACGAGCAGTACTTC.

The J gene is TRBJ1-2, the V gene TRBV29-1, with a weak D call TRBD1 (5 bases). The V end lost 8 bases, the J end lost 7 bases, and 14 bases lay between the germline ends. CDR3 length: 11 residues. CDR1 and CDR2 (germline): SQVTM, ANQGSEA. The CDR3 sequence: CSTQGDGGYTF. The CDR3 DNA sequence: TGCAGCACCCAGGGTGACGGTGGCTACACCTTC.

The CDR3 coding sequence is TGTGCCAGCAGTGGGGACAGGGAAGGAGGCAATCAGCCCCAGCATTTT. Translation gives CASSGDREGGNQPQHF. The chain links TRBV25-1 to TRBJ1-5, with TRBD1 matching over 9 bases. The CDR3 has 16 residues. The V gene's germline CDR1 is MGHDK and CDR2 SYGVNS. V shed 4 bases, J shed 2 bases, and the junction held 6 bases outside the gene matches.

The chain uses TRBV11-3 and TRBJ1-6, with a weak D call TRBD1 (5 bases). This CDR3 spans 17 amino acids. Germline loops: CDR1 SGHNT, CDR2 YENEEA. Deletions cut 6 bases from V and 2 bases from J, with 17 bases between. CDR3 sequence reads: CASSQTGDGTYNSPLHF. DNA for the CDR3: TGTGCCAGCAGTCAAACGGGGGATGGAACCTATAATTCACCCCTCCACTTT.

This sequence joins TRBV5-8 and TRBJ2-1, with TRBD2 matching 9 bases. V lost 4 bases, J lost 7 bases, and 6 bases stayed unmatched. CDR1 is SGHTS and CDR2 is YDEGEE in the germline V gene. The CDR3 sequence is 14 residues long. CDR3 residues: CASSLGAGGNEQFF. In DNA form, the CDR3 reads TGTGCCAGCAGCCTCGGGGCGGGGGGGAATGAGCAGTTCTTC.

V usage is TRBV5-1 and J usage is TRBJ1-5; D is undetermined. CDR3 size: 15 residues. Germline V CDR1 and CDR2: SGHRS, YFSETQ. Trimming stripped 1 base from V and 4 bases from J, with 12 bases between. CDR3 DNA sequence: TGCGCCAGCAGCTTGTCTCCGGACGTTAATCAGCCCCAGCATTTT. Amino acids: CASSLSPDVNQPQHF.

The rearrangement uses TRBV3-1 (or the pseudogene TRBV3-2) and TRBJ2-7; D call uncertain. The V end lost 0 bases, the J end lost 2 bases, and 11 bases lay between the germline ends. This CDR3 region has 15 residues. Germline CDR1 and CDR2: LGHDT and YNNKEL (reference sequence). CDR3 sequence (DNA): TGTGCCAGCAGCCAAGATAAGGTCAGGACCTACGAGCAGTACTTC. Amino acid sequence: CASSQDKVRTYEQYF.

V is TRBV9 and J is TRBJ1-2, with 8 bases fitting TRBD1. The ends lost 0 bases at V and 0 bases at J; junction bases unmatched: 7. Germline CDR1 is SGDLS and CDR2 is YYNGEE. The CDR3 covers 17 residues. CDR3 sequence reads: CASSVEARGRANYGYTF. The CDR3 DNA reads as TGTGCCAGCAGCGTAGAGGCCAGGGGGCGAGCTAACTATGGCTACACCTTC.

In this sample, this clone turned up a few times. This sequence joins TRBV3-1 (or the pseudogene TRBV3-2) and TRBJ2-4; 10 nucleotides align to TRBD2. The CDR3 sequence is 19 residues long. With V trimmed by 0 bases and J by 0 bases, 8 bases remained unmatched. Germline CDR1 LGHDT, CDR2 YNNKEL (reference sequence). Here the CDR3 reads CASSQEWLAGDPAKNIQYF. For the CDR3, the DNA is TGTGCCAGCAGCCAAGAGTGGCTAGCGGGGGATCCAGCCAAAAACATTCAGTACTTC.

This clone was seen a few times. CDR3 in DNA: TGTGCCAGCAGCATAGGGACAAGCTCTGGAAACACCATATATTTT. It specifies CASSIGTSSGNTIYF. The genes are TRBV11-2 and TRBJ1-3; D is possibly TRBD1 (6 bases). V gave up 5 bases and J gave up 0 bases, with 11 bases separating them. The germline V gene has CDR1 SGHAT and CDR2 FQNNGV. CDR3 length equals 15 residues.

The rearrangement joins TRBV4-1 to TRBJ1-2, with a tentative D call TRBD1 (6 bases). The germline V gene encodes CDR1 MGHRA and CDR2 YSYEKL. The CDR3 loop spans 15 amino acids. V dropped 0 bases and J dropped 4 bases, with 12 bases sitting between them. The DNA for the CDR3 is TGCGCCAGCAGCCAAGATAACAGGGCTATCTATGGCTACACCTTC. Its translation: CASSQDNRAIYGYTF.

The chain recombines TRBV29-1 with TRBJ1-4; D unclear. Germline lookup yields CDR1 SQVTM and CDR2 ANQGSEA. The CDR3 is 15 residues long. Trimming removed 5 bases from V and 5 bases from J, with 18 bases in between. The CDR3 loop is CSVLVPRGGNEKLFF. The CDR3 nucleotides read TGCAGCGTTCTCGTTCCCCGGGGAGGGAATGAAAAACTGTTTTTT.

The CDR3 region is CAISAGQGAGGYTF. The CDR3 region has the DNA TGTGCCATCAGCGCGGGACAGGGGGCTGGGGGCTACACCTTC. The chain combines TRBV10-3 with TRBJ1-2; TRBD1 agrees at 12 bases. In germline, CDR1 is ENHRY, CDR2 SYGVKD. This CDR3 has 14 amino acids. The V gene end was trimmed by 6 bases and the J gene end by 8 bases; junction bases not matched to a gene: 7.